Listed here is a single T cell receptor (beta chain). Original processing notes: Using reference gene primer amplification, nucleated cell counts were estimated. Libraries were prepared by immunoSEQ multiplex PCR; TCRdb keeps only in-frame clonotypes and omits some of them. V and J calls and clone size follow that table, whereas D and trimming were derived from the DNA. Of under 500,000 clones in the sample, roughly 87% were seen once. Germline V lookup: CDR1 LNHDA, CDR2 SQIVND (reference sequence). This CDR3 contains 17 residues. J gave up 0 bases and V 4 bases, and 8 bases lay outside the gene matches. Those who participated ranged in age from roughly 18 to 89 years and resided in about 24 US areas. Participant-given clinical history determined each cohort assignment. This sample is drawn from a study of blood T cell repertoires in COVID-19. Study at large: PBMCs, B-cell-depleted T cells, or T cells were the source of the cDNA or gDNA that made up the material.

The clonotype was recovered from a woman under 30 with acute COVID-19. This chain links TRBV19 with TRBJ1-1; 10 bases agree with TRBD1. Sequencing used PBMCs or T cells enriched from blood (not recorded which). The CDR3 here is CASSKDGTGVMNTEAFF. Written as DNA, the CDR3 is TGTGCCAGTAGTAAAGACGGGACAGGGGTCATGAACACTGAAGCTTTCTTT.